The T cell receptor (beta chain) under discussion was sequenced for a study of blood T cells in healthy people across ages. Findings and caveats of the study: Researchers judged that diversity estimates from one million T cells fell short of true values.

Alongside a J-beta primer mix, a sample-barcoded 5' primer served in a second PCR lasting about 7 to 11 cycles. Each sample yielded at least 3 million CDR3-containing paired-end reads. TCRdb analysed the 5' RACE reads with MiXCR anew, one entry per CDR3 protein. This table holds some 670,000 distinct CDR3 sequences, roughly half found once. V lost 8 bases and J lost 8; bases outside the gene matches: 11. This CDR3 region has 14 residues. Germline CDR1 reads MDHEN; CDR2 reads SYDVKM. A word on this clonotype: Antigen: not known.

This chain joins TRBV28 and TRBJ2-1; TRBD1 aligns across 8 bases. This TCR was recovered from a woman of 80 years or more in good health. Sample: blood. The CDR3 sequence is CASAETGVMYEQFF. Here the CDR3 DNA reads TGTGCCAGCGCTGAGACAGGGGTGATGTATGAGCAGTTCTTC.